Only a few counts were recorded for the clone carrying this TCR beta chain. As yet, its antigen is unknown. This sample stems from a study of T-cell memory formation after mild COVID-19. TCRdb itself ran the 5' RACE reads through MiXCR, one entry per CDR3 protein. The sample carries 170,000 or so distinct CDR3 sequences, about 20% recorded once. Study-wide results and limits: Day 15 to 85 contracting clones showed balanced CD4/CD8; day 15 to 37 expanders favored CD4+.

This CDR3 is built from 13 residues. The ends lost 6 bases at V and 2 bases at J; junction bases unmatched: 5. CDR1 DFQATT and CDR2 SNEGSKA come from the germline V gene (reference sequence). This chain connects TRBV20-1 to TRBJ1-1, with 8 bases matching TRBD1. This sequence originates from an adult woman who had mild COVID-19 (a few samples of this study predate the infection). Cell type and time point are not known. Material for sequencing was PBMCs or a T cell subset sorted from them (not recorded which). CDR3 amino acids: CSALDRANTEAFF. CDR3 coding DNA: TGCAGTGCCCTGGACAGGGCTAACACTGAAGCTTTCTTT.